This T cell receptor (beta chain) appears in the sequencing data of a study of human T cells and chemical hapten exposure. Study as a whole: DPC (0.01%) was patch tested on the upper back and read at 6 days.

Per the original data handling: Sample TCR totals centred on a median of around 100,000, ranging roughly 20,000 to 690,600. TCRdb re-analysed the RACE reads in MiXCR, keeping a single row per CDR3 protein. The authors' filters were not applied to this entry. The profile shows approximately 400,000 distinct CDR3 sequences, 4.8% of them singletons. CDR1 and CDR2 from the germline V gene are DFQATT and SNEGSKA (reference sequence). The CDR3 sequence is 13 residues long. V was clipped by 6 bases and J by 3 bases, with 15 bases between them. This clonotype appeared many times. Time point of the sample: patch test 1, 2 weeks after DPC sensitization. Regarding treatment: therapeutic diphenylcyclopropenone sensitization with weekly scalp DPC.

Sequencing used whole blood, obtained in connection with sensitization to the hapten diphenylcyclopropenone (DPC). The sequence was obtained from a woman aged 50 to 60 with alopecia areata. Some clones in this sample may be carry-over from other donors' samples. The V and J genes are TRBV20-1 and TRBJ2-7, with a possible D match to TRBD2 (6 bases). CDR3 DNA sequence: TGCAGTGCCCGGGACTTTCAGCACTACGAGCAGTACTTC. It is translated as CSARDFQHYEQYF.